The 5 T cell receptor beta chains given below trace back to one sample, sequenced in a study of identifying expanded T cells in peripheral blood. Repertoires were generated with immunoSEQ multiplex PCR, while TCRdb's copy carries only in-frame clones and drops some. This table holds more than 45,000 clones, around 90% found once. The material sequenced was blood. All receptors derive from a person between 18 and 75 years old in good health.

The rearrangement uses TRBV5-1 and TRBJ2-3; TRBD2 matches 12 bases. The CDR3 consists of 14 residues. Germline values: CDR1 SGHRS, CDR2 YFSETQ. The V gene end was trimmed by 5 bases and the J gene end by 3 bases; junction bases not matched to a gene: 1. CDR3 DNA: TGCGCCAGCAGGACTAGCGGGGGTACAGATACGCAGTATTTT. It is translated as CASRTSGGTDTQYF. Using reference TRBV5-1 and TRBJ2-3 for the parts outside the CDR3, the full variable domain is KAGVTQTPRYLIKTRGQQVTLSCSPISGHRSVSWYQQTPGQGLQFLFEYFSETQRNKGNFPGRFSGRQFSNSRSEMNVSTLELGDSALYLCASRTSGGTDTQYFGPGTRLTVL.

In its sample, this clone was seen once. The chain uses TRBV5-1 and TRBJ2-5, with D tentatively TRBD1 or TRBD2 (5 bases each). CDR1 is SGHRS and CDR2 is YFSETQ in the germline V gene. CDR3 length: 13 amino acids. V was shortened by 4 bases and J by 4 bases, with 11 bases between the two germline ends. Here the CDR3 reads CASSEGRGETQYF. In DNA, the CDR3 is TGCGCCAGCAGCGAGGGGCGAGGAGAGACCCAGTACTTC.

The V and J genes are TRBV2 and TRBJ2-3; D is perhaps TRBD1 (6 bases). The CDR3 is 14 residues long. CDR1 is SNHLY and CDR2 is FYNNEI in the germline V gene. V lost 6 bases and J 2 bases, leaving 12 bases between the germline ends. The DNA for the CDR3 is TGTGCCAGCAGCCCTACAGGGATCACAGATACGCAGTATTTT. It specifies CASSPTGITDTQYF.

J is TRBJ1-2 and V is TRBV2; the match to TRBD1 covers 10 bases. The CDR3 consists of 15 residues. V shed 5 bases and J 8 bases; nucleotides not matched to a gene: 11. CDR1 is SNHLY, CDR2 FYNNEI, per germline. The CDR3 region has the DNA TGTGCCAGCAGTTATTCCGGACAGGGGGGTTACGGCTACACCTTC. Residues: CASSYSGQGGYGYTF.

The genes are TRBV7-2 and TRBJ2-3, with 8 bases identical to TRBD2. V lost 4 bases to trimming and J lost 6 bases; unmatched junction nucleotides: 3. CDR1 SGHTA and CDR2 FQGNSA come from the germline V gene. The CDR3 covers 13 residues. The CDR3 loop is CASSYVAGDTQYF. The CDR3 DNA reads as TGTGCCAGCAGCTATGTAGCGGGGGATACGCAGTATTTT.